Sequencing of this T cell receptor (beta chain) was carried out in a study of shared clonotypes between healthy human individuals. Only Caucasian adults living in Nashville, Tennessee made up the donor group. At a deep level, the assay was run. DNA at about 210 ng, tens of thousands of T cell genomes, went into sorted-subset replicate PCRs. The assay was immunoSEQ multiplex PCR, and TCRdb's table has in-frame clones only and misses some. The top ten clones hold roughly 0.34% of a sample with about 2.3 million clones, around 93% of them seen once. Study-wide results and limits: For sorted subsets, rarefaction showed incomplete sequencing despite large depth.

Deletions cut 0 bases from V and 0 bases from J, with 5 bases between. Germline lookup yields CDR1 KGHSH and CDR2 LQKENI. The CDR3 has 14 amino acids. A word on this clone: Its antigen remains unidentified.

V usage is TRBV18 and J usage is TRBJ1-2, with D uncertain. This clonotype was sampled from a man younger than 35 in good health. Some clones in this sample may be carry-over from other donors' samples. Sequencing used naive CD4+ T cells from PBMCs. The subset here: CD45RA+ positively selected. The CDR3 DNA follows: TGTGCCAGCTCACCACCGGTCCCTAACTATGGCTACACCTTC. It translates to CASSPPVPNYGYTF.